The next 3 T cell receptor beta chains were all read from a single sample in a study of blood T cells in healthy people across ages. It was with a sample-barcoded 5' primer and a J-beta primer mix that a second PCR of roughly 7 to 12 cycles was run. TCRdb ran MiXCR on the 5' RACE reads and lists one entry per CDR3 protein. The sample lists about 1.8 million distinct CDR3 sequences, around 50% seen once, with 2.1% in the top ten. The sequencing input was blood. These receptors originate from a woman in her thirties or forties in good health.

This clonotype was seen a few times. The chain has TRBV27 and TRBJ1-6; D is possibly TRBD1 (6 bases). The CDR3 runs to 15 residues. V gave up 6 bases and J gave up 2 bases, with 11 bases separating them. Germline loops: CDR1 MNHEY, CDR2 SMNVEV (reference sequence). CDR3 coding DNA: TGTGCCAGCAGGGGGGGCGGTGCCTATAATTCACCCCTCCACTTT. This encodes CASRGGGAYNSPLHF.

In this sample, this clonotype turned up a few times. The genes are TRBV24-1 and TRBJ2-1, with D possibly TRBD2 on 5 matching bases. The CDR3 length is 15 residues. Germline V CDR1 and CDR2: KGHDR, SFDVKD. Trimming shortened V by 3 bases and J by 4 bases, and 12 bases separated the two germline ends. The CDR3 DNA reads TGTGCCACCAGTGATGGAGGCGCTATATACAATGAGCAGTTCTTC. Its protein is CATSDGGAIYNEQFF.

CDR3 nucleotide sequence: TGCAGTGCTGTTCGGACTCCGGGACAGAAAGAGACCCAGTACTTC. It encodes CSAVRTPGQKETQYF. This chain uses TRBV20-1 with TRBJ2-5; 7 bases agree with TRBD1. V lost 5 bases, J lost 3 bases, and 12 bases stayed unmatched. The CDR3 consists of 15 residues. Germline V gene sequence: CDR1 DFQATT, CDR2 SNEGSKA (reference sequence).